This is a list of T cell receptor beta chains from one sample in a study of T cells in localized non-small cell lung cancer. TCRdb keeps only in-frame clones here, not all; method: immunoSEQ multiplex PCR. The sample consists of fewer than 50,000 clones, 65% to 90% of them appearing once. The material sequenced was PBMCs, taken before any cancer treatment. These receptors all stem from a man aged 35-69 years with stage II lung adenocarcinoma. Both conserved end residues are part of each CDR3. The order of the fields is clone size, V gene, D gene, J gene, CDR3 protein, CDR3 DNA. The D gene is left open where the match is weak. Some rows have no size entry. The others give once, few or many, or a class for an expanded clone.

>-|TRBV15|-|TRBJ2-5
CATSREETQYF
TGTGCCACCAGCAGAGAAGAGACCCAGTACTTC
>once|TRBV7-9|-|TRBJ2-7
CASSAGPLSSYEQYF
TGTGCCAGCAGCGCCGGACCGCTAAGCTCCTACGAGCAGTACTTC
>-|TRBV5-1|-|TRBJ1-6
CASSLFQDSPLHF
TGCGCCAGCAGCTTGTTCCAGGATTCACCCCTCCACTTT
>-|TRBV6-5|TRBD1|TRBJ1-2
CASSYAGQGYPTF
TGTGCCAGCAGTTACGCGGGACAGGGGTACCCCACCTTC
>-|TRBV7-9|TRBD1|TRBJ2-5
CASRQSHTRGPEQYF
TGTGCCAGCAGACAGTCCCACACGAGGGGGCCTGAGCAGTACTTC
>-|TRBV7-2|-|TRBJ2-1
CASSLPERFGNEQFF
TGTGCCAGCAGCCTTCCAGAGCGGTTCGGTAATGAGCAGTTCTTC
>-|TRBV27|-|TRBJ1-5
CASSQRSPAGPGQPQHF
TGTGCCAGCAGTCAGCGATCCCCCGCAGGCCCGGGTCAGCCCCAGCATTTT
>-|TRBV2|-|TRBJ1-5
CASSEAASNSGLPQHF
TGTGCCAGCAGTGAAGCTGCCAGCAACTCGGGATTGCCCCAGCATTTT
>once|TRBV5-1|-|TRBJ1-4
CASSLASGRYNEKLFF
TGCGCCAGCAGCTTGGCCTCAGGGAGATATAATGAAAAACTGTTTTTT
>-|TRBV5-4|-|TRBJ2-2
CASSFLSGYTGELFF
TGTGCCAGCAGCTTTCTTTCCGGGTACACCGGGGAGCTGTTTTTT
>-|TRBV19|TRBD1|TRBJ2-6
CASTPTGDPNVLTF
TGTGCCAGCACGCCGACAGGGGACCCCAACGTCCTGACTTTC
>-|TRBV18|TRBD1|TRBJ2-1
CASSLTQGRNEQFF
TGTGCCAGCTCACTCACACAGGGGCGCAATGAGCAGTTCTTC
>-|TRBV11-2|-|TRBJ1-1
CASSSDRNTEAFF
TGTGCCAGCAGCTCGGACAGGAACACTGAAGCTTTCTTT
>once|TRBV5-1|-|TRBJ2-1
CASSADGSLGYNEQFF
TGCGCCAGCAGCGCTGACGGATCCCTGGGGTACAATGAGCAGTTCTTC
>-|TRBV27|TRBD1|TRBJ2-2
CASRLRRDSNTGELFF
TGTGCCAGCAGACTCCGAAGGGACAGTAACACCGGGGAGCTGTTTTTT
>once|TRBV5-6|-|TRBJ2-7
CASSLVSWNSEQYF
TGTGCCAGCAGCTTGGTATCTTGGAATTCCGAGCAGTACTTC
>-|TRBV4-3|TRBD1|TRBJ1-2
CASSLGTGVFYGYTF
TGCGCCAGCAGCCTAGGGACAGGGGTCTTCTATGGCTACACCTTC
>-|TRBV2|-|TRBJ2-7
CASRYHTGAPNEQYF
TGTGCCAGCAGGTACCATACGGGGGCCCCCAACGAGCAGTACTTC
>-|TRBV7-2|-|TRBJ2-3
CASSLALSGTDTQYF
TGTGCCAGCAGCTTAGCGCTTAGCGGCACAGATACGCAGTATTTT
>-|TRBV4-1|-|TRBJ2-5
CASSQEQHAETQYF
TGCGCCAGCAGCCAAGAGCAACACGCGGAGACCCAGTACTTC
>-|TRBV27|TRBD2|TRBJ2-1
CASSSPGTSGSSEQFF
TGTGCCAGCAGTTCCCCAGGGACTAGCGGGAGCAGTGAGCAGTTCTTC
>-|TRBV13|TRBD2|TRBJ2-7
CASTLAGREHYEQYF
TGTGCCAGCACCTTAGCGGGTCGGGAACACTACGAGCAGTACTTC
>-|TRBV6-6|-|TRBJ2-1
CAYSPGANEQFF
TGTGCCTACTCCCCAGGGGCGAATGAGCAGTTCTTC
>-|TRBV6-4|-|TRBJ1-5
CRLQPQHF
TGTCGCCTTCAGCCCCAGCATTTT
>-|TRBV9|-|TRBJ1-1
CASSHPVRGHGTEAFF
TGTGCCAGCAGCCACCCTGTCCGGGGGCACGGCACTGAAGCTTTCTTT
>once|TRBV5-5|TRBD1|TRBJ1-5
CASSQNTGASNQPQHF
TGTGCCAGCAGCCAGAATACAGGGGCATCCAATCAGCCCCAGCATTTT
>-|TRBV28|-|TRBJ1-5
CASSFSVGVNQPQHF
TGTGCCAGCAGTTTTAGCGTAGGGGTCAATCAGCCCCAGCATTTT
>few|TRBV27|-|TRBJ1-1
CASSLGYRDTEAFF
TGTGCCAGCAGTTTGGGGTATCGGGACACTGAAGCTTTCTTT
>-|TRBV18|-|TRBJ2-3
CASSPRQGRVPDTQYF
TGTGCCAGCTCACCACGGCAGGGTAGAGTCCCAGATACGCAGTATTTT
>-|TRBV10-3|-|TRBJ2-7
CAIRPGLLYEQYF
TGTGCCATCAGGCCGGGACTCCTCTACGAGCAGTACTTC
>-|TRBV7-9|-|TRBJ2-1
CASSYKTGASSYNEQFF
TGTGCCAGCAGCTATAAAACGGGGGCGAGCTCCTACAATGAGCAGTTCTTC
>-|TRBV28|-|TRBJ2-3
CASSPPAGTDTQYF
TGTGCCAGCAGTCCCCCGGCGGGCACAGATACGCAGTATTTT
>once|TRBV5-1|-|TRBJ1-1
CASSSGPGNTEAFF
TGCGCCAGCAGCTCGGGACCTGGGAACACTGAAGCTTTCTTT
>-|TRBV2|-|TRBJ2-7
CASSGLYEQYF
TGTGCCAGCAGTGGACTCTACGAGCAGTACTTC
>-|TRBV6-6|TRBD1|TRBJ1-1
CASRRGQTAEAFF
TGTGCCAGCAGGAGGGGACAGACAGCTGAAGCTTTCTTT
>-|TRBV28|TRBD1|TRBJ1-1
CASSSTGTGGSEAFF
TGTGCCAGCAGTTCAACCGGGACAGGGGGTTCTGAAGCTTTCTTT
>-|TRBV9|-|TRBJ2-5
CASSVTAGVGKETQYF
TGTGCCAGCAGCGTCACCGCCGGGGTTGGGAAAGAGACCCAGTACTTC
>once|TRBV14|-|TRBJ2-3
CASSHTSADTQYF
TGTGCCAGCAGCCATACTAGTGCAGATACGCAGTATTTT
>-|TRBV28|-|TRBJ1-3
CASSLKHSLSGNTIYF
TGTGCCAGCAGTTTAAAGCACTCCTTAAGTGGAAACACCATATATTTT
>-|TRBV29-1|TRBD2|TRBJ2-7
CSVLAGTYEQYF
TGCAGCGTTCTAGCGGGTACCTACGAGCAGTACTTC
>-|TRBV18|-|TRBJ1-5
CASSPSQDGWPQHF
TGTGCCAGCTCACCATCACAAGACGGGTGGCCCCAGCATTTT
>-|TRBV7-9|-|TRBJ2-7
CASSLGASYEQYF
TGTGCCAGCAGCCTCGGAGCCTCCTACGAGCAGTACTTC
>-|TRBV5-8|TRBD2|TRBJ2-2
CASSLSGSPNTGELFF
TGTGCCAGCAGCCTTAGCGGGAGCCCCAACACCGGGGAGCTGTTTTTT
>-|TRBV7-6|TRBD2|TRBJ2-7
CASSYGTSGSYEQYF
TGTGCCAGCAGCTACGGGACTAGCGGATCCTACGAGCAGTACTTC
>once|TRBV19|-|TRBJ2-1
CASRGETPANEQFF
TGTGCCAGTAGGGGAGAGACACCAGCCAATGAGCAGTTCTTC
>-|TRBV6-5|-|TRBJ2-7
CASTRNLAYEQYF
TGTGCCAGCACCCGTAACTTAGCCTACGAGCAGTACTTC
>-|TRBV5-1|-|TRBJ2-1
CASSLATTRGNEQFF
TGCGCCAGCAGCTTGGCAACGACTAGAGGTAATGAGCAGTTCTTC
>-|TRBV7-2|-|TRBJ2-4
CASSSAPGALNIQYF
TGTGCCAGCAGCTCCGCGCCTGGGGCCCTGAACATTCAGTACTTC
>-|TRBV9|-|TRBJ1-3
CASSKRWREFGNTIYF
TGTGCCAGCAGCAAGAGGTGGAGGGAATTCGGAAACACCATATATTTT
>-|TRBV7-2|-|TRBJ1-1
CASSLMDTEAFF
TGTGCCAGCAGCTTGATGGACACTGAAGCTTTCTTT
>-|TRBV4-1|-|TRBJ2-1
CASSQVDLVRFGNEQFF
TGCGCCAGCAGCCAAGTCGATCTGGTTAGGTTCGGGAATGAGCAGTTCTTC
>-|TRBV14|TRBD2|TRBJ2-1
CASSPLASGRAGGNEQFF
TGTGCCAGCAGCCCTCTTGCTAGCGGGAGGGCAGGGGGCAATGAGCAGTTCTTC
>-|TRBV7-3|TRBD1|TRBJ2-2
CASSSDRVPTGELFF
TGTGCCAGCAGCTCCGACAGGGTCCCCACCGGGGAGCTGTTTTTT
>-|TRBV7-8|-|TRBJ2-3
CASSLGDRRTTDTQYF
TGTGCCAGCAGCTTAGGTGACAGGAGGACCACAGATACGCAGTATTTT
>-|TRBV4-1|TRBD2|TRBJ2-1
CASSQLTSGRENEQFF
TGCGCCAGCAGCCAATTGACTAGCGGGAGAGAAAATGAGCAGTTCTTC
>-|TRBV9|TRBD1|TRBJ1-2
CASSAPSGTANYGYTF
TGTGCCAGCAGCGCCCCCTCCGGGACAGCTAACTATGGCTACACCTTC
>-|TRBV29-1|TRBD1|TRBJ1-2
CSVERGEGAGYTF
TGCAGCGTTGAGCGGGGAGAGGGGGCTGGCTACACCTTC